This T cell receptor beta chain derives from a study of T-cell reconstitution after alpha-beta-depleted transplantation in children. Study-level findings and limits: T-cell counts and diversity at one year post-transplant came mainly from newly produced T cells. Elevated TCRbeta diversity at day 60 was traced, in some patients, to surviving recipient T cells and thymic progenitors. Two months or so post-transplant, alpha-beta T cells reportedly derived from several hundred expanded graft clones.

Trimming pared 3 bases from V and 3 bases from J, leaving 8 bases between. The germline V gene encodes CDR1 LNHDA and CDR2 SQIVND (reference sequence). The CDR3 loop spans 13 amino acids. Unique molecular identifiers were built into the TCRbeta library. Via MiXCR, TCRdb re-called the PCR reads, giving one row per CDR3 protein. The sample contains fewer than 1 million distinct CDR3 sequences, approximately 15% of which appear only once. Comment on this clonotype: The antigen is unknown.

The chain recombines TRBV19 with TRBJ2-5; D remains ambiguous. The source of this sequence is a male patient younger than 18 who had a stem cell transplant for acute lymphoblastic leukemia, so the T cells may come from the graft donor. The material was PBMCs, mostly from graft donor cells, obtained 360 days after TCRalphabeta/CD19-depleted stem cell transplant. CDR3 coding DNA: TGTGCCAGTAGTATCGCCAGGAAAGAGACCCAGTACTTC. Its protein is CASSIARKETQYF.